A single sample is the source of the 5 T cell receptor beta chains below, sequenced in a study of technical replicates of blood from a handful of donors. Sequencing used immunoSEQ multiplex PCR; TCRdb keeps in-frame clones, though not all of them. The table records some 96,000 clones, around 95% of them present only once. Sequencing was done on a sample of T cells isolated from PBMCs. The receptors were gathered from a human donor in good health.

This rearrangement joins TRBV5-1 to TRBJ1-2; 12 bases line up with TRBD1. V shed 4 bases, J shed 6 bases, and the junction held 10 bases outside the gene matches. Germline V lookup: CDR1 SGHRS, CDR2 YFSETQ. The CDR3 spans 16 residues. Here the CDR3 reads CASSAGQGANLDGYTF. CDR3 nucleotides: TGCGCCAGCAGCGCGGGACAGGGGGCGAATTTGGATGGCTACACCTTC.

CDR3 loop: CASSGLAGGTVHNEQFF. The DNA of the CDR3 is TGTGCCAGCAGCGGACTAGCGGGAGGCACCGTCCACAATGAGCAGTTCTTC. The gene calls are TRBV2 and TRBJ2-1; 14 bases are shared with TRBD2. V shed 6 bases and J 5 bases; nucleotides not matched to a gene: 9. Germline CDR1 and CDR2: SNHLY and FYNNEI. The CDR3 has 17 amino acids.

V usage is TRBV4-2 and J usage is TRBJ2-5; D not resolved. V shed 3 bases and J shed 4 bases, with 12 bases lying between them. The V gene's germline CDR1 is LGHNA and CDR2 YNFKEQ. This CDR3 has 14 residues. The CDR3 loop reads CASSQTGYPETQYF. CDR3 nucleotides: TGTGCCAGCAGCCAGACGGGTTACCCAGAGACCCAGTACTTC.

The rearrangement uses TRBV19 and TRBJ1-4, with 10 bases aligning to TRBD1. The CDR3 totals 15 residues. V lost 6 bases, J lost 8 bases, and 9 bases stayed unmatched. From germline, CDR1 is LNHDA and CDR2 SQIVND (reference sequence). The chain's CDR3 is CASSPDRGRREKLFF. The CDR3 region has the DNA TGTGCCAGTAGCCCCGACAGGGGGCGTAGGGAAAAACTGTTTTTT.

The J gene is TRBJ1-2, the V gene TRBV15; no firm D call. The CDR3 sequence is 14 residues long. Germline V gene sequence: CDR1 LNHNV, CDR2 YYDKDF (reference sequence). V dropped 2 bases and J dropped 1 base, with 8 bases sitting between them. CDR3 region: CATSRREYNYGYTF. The CDR3, as DNA: TGTGCCACCAGCAGAAGGGAGTATAACTATGGCTACACCTTC.